This TCR beta chain was captured by sequencing in a study of cytomegalovirus exposure and HLA in healthy donors. Overall study findings and caveats: HLA alleles showed associations with some 15,000 TCR beta sequences in a later analysis, at a 0.05 false discovery rate.

This CDR3 contains 20 residues. Amplification used 60 Vbeta primers and 13 Jbeta primers. Libraries were prepared by immunoSEQ multiplex PCR; TCRdb keeps only in-frame clonotypes and omits some of them. The data show 95,000 to 130,000 clones, around three quarters seen once. About this clone: Its antigen is unknown.

V is TRBV21-1 and J is TRBJ2-3; the table's D call, TRBD2, has no DNA check behind it. TRBV21-1 is classified as a pseudogene. The sequence came from a man under 40 in good health and CMV-seropositive. The sample taken for sequencing was PBMCs. The CDR3 sequence is CASSRRLPRGRPSNTDTQYF. The CDR3 bases are TGTGCCAGCAGCAGACGCCTTCCCCGCGGGAGGCCCTCAAACACAGATACGCAGTATTTT.